The 24 T cell receptor beta chains in this list originate from one sample, sequenced in a study of blood T cell repertoires in COVID-19. Data came from immunoSEQ multiplex PCR; TCRdb stores just in-frame clones and leaves some out. Seen here are 55,000 to 65,000 clones, approximately 80% observed once, and the top ten hold around 9.6%. The sample comprised peripheral blood. Receptors originate from a man under 40 with COVID-19, enrolled during active disease.

The chain employs TRBV5-4 and TRBJ2-7; maybe TRBD2 (5 bases). The germline V gene encodes CDR1 SGHNT and CDR2 YYREEE (reference sequence). The CDR3 is 15 residues long. The V end lost 3 bases, the J end lost 2 bases, and 15 bases lay between the germline ends. As DNA, the CDR3 is TGTGCCAGCAGCTCGAAGGACTTGGTCCCCTACGAGCAGTACTTC. Translated, it gives CASSSKDLVPYEQYF.

The gene calls are TRBV28 and TRBJ2-7; tentative D call: TRBD1 (6 bases). CDR3 length: 12 amino acids. Trimming shortened V by 10 bases and J by 4 bases, and 14 bases separated the two germline ends. Germline CDR1 reads MDHEN; CDR2 reads SYDVKM. The CDR3 loop reads CATHRDRYEQYF. The CDR3 DNA reads as TGTGCCACCCACAGGGATAGGTACGAGCAGTACTTC.

The rearrangement links TRBV28 to TRBJ1-1; the match to TRBD1 covers 10 bases. The CDR3 runs 17 residues. With 3 bases clipped from V and 1 base from J, the junction kept 8 bases outside the gene matches. Germline V gene data show CDR1 as MDHEN and CDR2 as SYDVKM. The CDR3 DNA reads as TGTGCCAGCAGTTTTCAGCGGACAGGGGGGTGGAACACTGAAGCTTTCTTT. The encoded protein is CASSFQRTGGWNTEAFF.

The chain combines TRBV6-5 with TRBJ2-1; D is unresolved. The CDR3 loop spans 15 amino acids. The V end lost 6 bases, the J end lost 9 bases, and 21 bases lay between the germline ends. Germline lookup yields CDR1 MNHEY and CDR2 SVGAGI. The CDR3 reads CASSSPVSMGSEQFF. CDR3 nucleotide sequence: TGTGCCAGCAGCTCACCGGTGTCCATGGGCAGTGAGCAGTTCTTC.

In its sample, this clone was seen once. The V gene is TRBV7-8, the J gene TRBJ2-7; maybe TRBD2 (5 bases). Germline V CDR1 and CDR2: SGHVS, FQNEAQ. The length of the CDR3 is 13 residues. Trimming shortened V by 4 bases and J by 3 bases, and 10 bases separated the two germline ends. The CDR3 DNA sequence: TGTGCCAGCAGCTACCTCAGCGGCTACGAGCAGTACTTC. Translating it yields CASSYLSGYEQYF.

The chain has TRBV7-2 and TRBJ2-2; a possible D gene is TRBD2 (5 bases). Trimming cost V 0 bases and J 4 bases, with 9 bases left between them. Germline V gives CDR1 SGHTA, CDR2 FQGNSA. The CDR3 covers 15 residues. CDR3 region: CASSLAGAVTGELFF. The CDR3 DNA sequence: TGTGCCAGCAGCTTAGCGGGAGCGGTCACCGGGGAGCTGTTTTTT.

The V and J genes are TRBV9 and TRBJ1-3, with D maybe TRBD1 (6 bases). Germline V gene lookup returns CDR1 SGDLS and CDR2 YYNGEE. The CDR3 totals 14 residues. Trimming stripped 0 bases from V and 4 bases from J, with 8 bases between. The CDR3 sequence: CASSVDTGGNTIYF. The CDR3, as DNA: TGTGCCAGCAGCGTAGATACAGGGGGAAACACCATATATTTT.

The V and J genes are TRBV7-8 and TRBJ2-2; 10 bases agree with TRBD2. Trimming took 4 bases from V and 8 from J; bases not matched to a gene: 4. Germline CDR1 SGHVS, CDR2 FQNEAQ. This CDR3 spans 14 amino acids. CDR3 bases: TGTGCCAGCAGCTCCTATAGCGGGAGGGGGGAGCTGTTTTTT. This encodes CASSSYSGRGELFF. The whole variable domain, filled in from reference TRBV7-8 and TRBJ2-2, reads GAGVSQSPRYKVAKRGQDVALRCDPISGHVSLFWYQQALGQGPEFLTYFQNEAQLDKSGLPSDRFFAERPEGSVSTLKIQRTQQEDSAVYLCASSSYSGRGELFFGEGSRLTVL.

The V gene is TRBV19, the J gene TRBJ1-1; D remains unclear. Trimming removed 5 bases at V and 1 base at J, with 14 bases between. CDR3 length: 15 amino acids. Germline V gives CDR1 LNHDA, CDR2 SQIVND (reference sequence). CDR3: CASSSRELKNTEAFF. CDR3 in DNA: TGTGCCAGTAGTTCGCGGGAATTGAAGAACACTGAAGCTTTCTTT.

This clone was detected a few times. V is TRBV25-1 and J is TRBJ1-6; perhaps TRBD1 as D (6 bases). V was cut by 5 bases and J by 4 bases, with 9 bases left in between. CDR1 and CDR2 from the germline V gene are MGHDK and SYGVNS. The CDR3 is made up of 14 amino acids. CDR3 residues: CASSPQGYNSPLHF. Here the CDR3 DNA reads TGTGCCAGCAGTCCCCAGGGGTATAATTCACCCCTCCACTTT.

The chain joins TRBV5-1 to TRBJ1-4; 7 bases align to TRBD1. The CDR3 covers 14 residues. Trimming at V came to 4 bases and at J to 5 bases, leaving 5 bases not matched to a gene. The germline V gene has CDR1 SGHRS and CDR2 YFSETQ. CDR3 sequence reads: CASSAGTANEKLFF. CDR3 nucleotide sequence: TGCGCCAGCAGCGCCGGGACAGCGAATGAAAAACTGTTTTTT.

The rearrangement links TRBV3-1 (or the pseudogene TRBV3-2) to TRBJ2-1, with D perhaps TRBD2 (6 bases). V lost 0 bases and J lost 8, with 17 bases in between. The CDR3 contains 16 residues. The V gene's germline CDR1 is LGHDT and CDR2 YNNKEL (reference sequence). CDR3 residues: CASSQDTSQRVDEQFF. The CDR3 coding sequence is TGTGCCAGCAGCCAAGACACTAGCCAAAGAGTCGATGAGCAGTTCTTC.

This clone was counted a few times. The rearrangement joins TRBV2 to TRBJ2-2; TRBD2 might be the D (6 bases). V was shortened by 2 bases and J by 9 bases, with 16 bases between the two germline ends. Germline values: CDR1 SNHLY, CDR2 FYNNEI. The CDR3 consists of 15 residues. The DNA of the CDR3 is TGTGCCAGCAGTGAAATGGGACTCCAGGAGCGGGAGCTGTTTTTT. This codes for CASSEMGLQERELFF.

The gene calls are TRBV3-1 (or the pseudogene TRBV3-2) and TRBJ2-4; TRBD2 matches at 7 bases. CDR1 is LGHDT and CDR2 is YNNKEL in the germline V gene (reference sequence). This CDR3 contains 15 residues. V lost 3 bases and J lost 1; bases outside the gene matches: 3. The CDR3 loop reads CASSQAGVAKNIQYF. Here the CDR3 DNA reads TGTGCCAGCAGCCAGGCGGGAGTGGCCAAAAACATTCAGTACTTC.

The chain combines TRBV4-2 with TRBJ2-7; possibly TRBD2 for D (6 bases). Deletions cut 3 bases from V and 5 bases from J, with 14 bases between. Germline V lookup: CDR1 LGHNA, CDR2 YNFKEQ. The CDR3 has 14 amino acids. The CDR3 DNA follows: TGTGCCAGCAGCCAGGGAGGAAGGTTCGACGAGCAGTACTTC. Translated: CASSQGGRFDEQYF.

This chain uses TRBV5-5 with TRBJ1-6; D gene uncertain. V was trimmed by 0 bases and J by 7 bases, leaving 14 bases between them. Germline V gives CDR1 SGHKS, CDR2 YYEKEE (reference sequence). CDR3 length equals 16 residues. The CDR3 sequence: CASSLGSATKNSPLHF. The CDR3 bases are TGTGCCAGCAGCTTGGGGTCCGCGACAAAGAATTCACCCCTCCACTTT.

The V gene is TRBV19, the J gene TRBJ1-1, with a tentative D call TRBD1 (6 bases). From germline, CDR1 is LNHDA and CDR2 SQIVND (reference sequence). The germline V and J ends were trimmed by 5 bases and 4 bases, with 14 bases remaining between them. The CDR3 sequence is 14 residues long. The CDR3 DNA reads as TGTGCCAGTAGTGTACAGGGTGGGTCCACTGAAGCTTTCTTT. As protein: CASSVQGGSTEAFF.

This chain connects TRBV7-9 to TRBJ2-3, with a tentative D call TRBD2 (5 bases). The CDR3 is 14 residues long. Trimming removed 2 bases at V and 2 bases at J, with 8 bases between. The germline V gene encodes CDR1 SEHNR and CDR2 FQNEAQ (reference sequence). The CDR3 loop reads CASSLNGVTDTQYF. The CDR3 region has the DNA TGTGCCAGCAGCTTAAACGGGGTCACAGATACGCAGTATTTT.

The rearrangement uses TRBV9 and TRBJ2-7; 11 bases fit TRBD1. This CDR3 is built from 14 residues. V lost 3 bases and J lost 6; bases outside the gene matches: 5. Germline V gene data show CDR1 as SGDLS and CDR2 as YYNGEE. The CDR3 DNA is TGTGCCAGCAGCGCCAGGACAGGGGGCGCCGAGCAGTACTTC. It codes for CASSARTGGAEQYF.

This sequence joins TRBV25-1 and TRBJ2-7, with 7 positions matching TRBD2. Germline V lookup: CDR1 MGHDK, CDR2 SYGVNS. V shed 7 bases, J shed 4 bases, and the junction held 13 bases outside the gene matches. The CDR3 totals 15 residues. CDR3 nucleotide sequence: TGTGCCAGCACCGGGAAGGTTGGGGAGGGGTACGAGCAGTACTTC. Translating gives CASTGKVGEGYEQYF.

CDR3 in amino acids: CASRPTWATGELFF. The CDR3 DNA reads TGTGCCAGCAGACCAACCTGGGCGACCGGGGAGCTGTTTTTT. This chain connects TRBV27 to TRBJ2-2, with D uncertain. V was shortened by 6 bases and J by 5 bases, with 13 bases between the two germline ends. The CDR3 sequence is 14 residues long. CDR1 is MNHEY and CDR2 is SMNVEV in the germline V gene (reference sequence).

This rearrangement joins TRBV15 to TRBJ2-7; D may be TRBD1 (6 bases). The CDR3 length is 13 residues. Germline V CDR1 and CDR2: LNHNV, YYDKDF (reference sequence). Trimming took off 1 base at V and 5 bases at J, with 9 bases between the two ends. In nucleotides, the CDR3 is TGTGCCACCAGCAGAGGTTCAGGGGACGAGCAGTACTTC. This translates into CATSRGSGDEQYF.

The chain joins TRBV6-5 to TRBJ1-4; TRBD1 aligns across 7 bases. The V gene end was trimmed by 7 bases and the J gene end by 8 bases; junction bases not matched to a gene: 10. There are 14 residues in the CDR3. Germline V CDR1 and CDR2: MNHEY, SVGAGI. The CDR3 loop reads CASTEGQRKEKLFF. As DNA, the CDR3 is TGTGCCAGCACCGAGGGACAGCGGAAGGAAAAACTGTTTTTT.

Turning to this clone: One end of the junction does not line up with germline, which may come from a read error. The sample carries other DNA sequences with the same CDR3. This chain links TRBV9 with TRBJ2-7, with TRBD2 matching 8 bases. Germline CDR1 reads SGDLS; CDR2 reads YYNGEE. This CDR3 is 15 amino acids long. The CDR3 loop is CASSVRAGGLYEQYF. The CDR3 nucleotides are TGTGCCAGCAGCGTTAGGGCGGGAGGACTCTACGAACAGTACTTC.